These 7 T cell receptor beta chains share one sample of origin, sequenced in a study of OX40 agonist ivuxolimab in advanced cancers. Libraries were prepared by immunoSEQ multiplex PCR; TCRdb keeps only in-frame clonotypes and omits some of them. The repertoire holds roughly 77,000 clones, with 80% to 95% as singletons. The sample was CD4+ or CD8+ T cells sorted from blood, taken in a trial of the OX40 agonist ivuxolimab. The receptors were sampled from an adult with an advanced solid tumor such as melanoma, head and neck, liver or kidney cancer.

This rearrangement joins TRBV5-6 to TRBJ1-3, with a tentative D call TRBD1 (5 bases). The CDR3 contains 16 residues. The V gene's germline CDR1 is SGHDT and CDR2 YYEEEE. Between the trimmed V and J ends, which lost 2 bases and 0 bases, there was a span of 12 bases. CDR3 nucleotide sequence: TGTGCCAGCAGCTTACTTCAGGGACCCTCTGGAAACACCATATATTTT. It specifies CASSLLQGPSGNTIYF. Full variable domain (outside the CDR3, taken from reference TRBV5-6 and TRBJ1-3): DAGVTQSPTHLIKTRGQQVTLRCSPKSGHDTVSWYQQALGQGPQFIFQYYEEEERQRGNFPDRFSGHQFPNYSSELNVNALLLGDSALYLCASSLLQGPSGNTIYFGEGSWLTVV.

J is TRBJ2-7 and V is TRBV10-2; unclear D gene. Trimming took off 4 bases at V and 7 bases at J, with 8 bases between the two ends. The CDR3 has 11 residues. The germline CDR1 and CDR2 sequences are WSHSY and SAAADI. This CDR3 reads CASSVPGEQYF. The DNA for the CDR3 is TGCGCCAGCAGTGTGCCTGGGGAGCAGTACTTC.

The rearrangement links TRBV30 to TRBJ2-7, with a tentative D call TRBD2 (6 bases). Germline V gene data show CDR1 as GTSNPN and CDR2 as SVGIG (reference sequence). The CDR3 covers 11 residues. Trimming removed 0 bases from V and 9 bases from J, with 9 bases in between. In DNA, the CDR3 is TGTGCCTGGAGTGTGGAGGGTCCGCAGTACTTC. This gives the protein CAWSVEGPQYF.

This chain joins TRBV6-1 and TRBJ2-7; TRBD2 aligns across 10 bases. The CDR3 runs to 15 residues. Germline-derived CDR1 and CDR2 are MNHNS and SASEGT. J gave up 3 bases and V 2 bases, and 4 bases lay outside the gene matches. The CDR3 sequence is CASSEIGLADYEQYF. In DNA form, the CDR3 reads TGTGCCAGCAGTGAAATCGGACTAGCGGACTACGAGCAGTACTTC.

J is TRBJ1-3 and V is TRBV5-1, with unresolved D. The V gene's germline CDR1 is SGHRS and CDR2 YFSETQ. Trimming cost V 0 bases and J 4 bases, with 11 bases left between them. The CDR3 is made up of 15 amino acids. CDR3 in amino acids: CASSLATGIGNTIYF. CDR3 in DNA: TGCGCCAGCAGCTTGGCCACGGGGATCGGAAACACCATATATTTT.

The chain links TRBV7-3 to TRBJ2-7, with D possibly TRBD1 on 6 matching bases. Germline CDR1 is SGHTA and CDR2 is FQGTGA. This CDR3 region has 16 residues. V was trimmed by 5 bases and J by 2 bases, leaving 19 bases between them. CDR3 DNA sequence: TGTGCCAGCAGCCCTTACAGGGACCCCAGAACCTACGAGCAGTACTTC. Amino acids: CASSPYRDPRTYEQYF.

The chain recombines TRBV9 with TRBJ1-3, with D unclear. CDR1 SGDLS and CDR2 YYNGEE come from the germline V gene. This CDR3 region has 16 residues. Trimming left V 0 bases short and J 4 bases short, with 14 bases between. CDR3 sequence reads: CASSVASAPGGNTIYF. CDR3 in DNA: TGTGCCAGCAGCGTAGCTAGCGCGCCGGGAGGAAACACCATATATTTT.